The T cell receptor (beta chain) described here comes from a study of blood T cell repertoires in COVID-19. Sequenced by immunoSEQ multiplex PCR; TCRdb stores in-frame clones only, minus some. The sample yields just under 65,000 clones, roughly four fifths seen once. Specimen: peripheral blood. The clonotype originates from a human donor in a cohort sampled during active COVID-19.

The CDR3 sequence: CASSPGQTMYQETQYF. CDR3 DNA sequence: TGTGCCAGCAGCCCCGGACAAACGATGTACCAAGAGACCCAGTACTTC. The rearrangement uses TRBV9 and TRBJ2-5; TRBD1 might be the D (5 bases). Germline lookup yields CDR1 SGDLS and CDR2 YYNGEE. V shed 4 bases and J shed 0 bases, with 16 bases lying between them. CDR3 size: 16 residues.